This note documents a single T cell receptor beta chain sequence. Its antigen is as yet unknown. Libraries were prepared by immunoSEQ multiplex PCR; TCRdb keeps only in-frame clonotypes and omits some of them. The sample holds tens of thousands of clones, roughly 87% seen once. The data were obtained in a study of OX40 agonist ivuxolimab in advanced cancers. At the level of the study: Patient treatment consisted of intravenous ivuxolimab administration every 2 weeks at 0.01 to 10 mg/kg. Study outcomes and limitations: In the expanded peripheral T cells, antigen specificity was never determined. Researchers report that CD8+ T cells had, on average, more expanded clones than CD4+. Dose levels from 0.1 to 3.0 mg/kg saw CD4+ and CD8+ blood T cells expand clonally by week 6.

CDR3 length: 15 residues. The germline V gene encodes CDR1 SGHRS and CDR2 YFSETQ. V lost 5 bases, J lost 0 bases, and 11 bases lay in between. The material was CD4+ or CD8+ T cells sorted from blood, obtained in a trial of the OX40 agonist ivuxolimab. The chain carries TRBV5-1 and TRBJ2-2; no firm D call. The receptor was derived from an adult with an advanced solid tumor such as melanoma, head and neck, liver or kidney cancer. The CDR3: CASRWVTTNTGELFF. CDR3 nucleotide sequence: TGCGCCAGCAGGTGGGTGACAACGAACACCGGGGAGCTGTTTTTT. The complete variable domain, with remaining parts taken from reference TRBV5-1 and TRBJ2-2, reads KAGVTQTPRYLIKTRGQQVTLSCSPISGHRSVSWYQQTPGQGLQFLFEYFSETQRNKGNFPGRFSGRQFSNSRSEMNVSTLELGDSALYLCASRWVTTNTGELFFGEGSRLTVL.